Below, 26 T cell receptor beta chains from the same sample are listed, as sequenced in a study of blood T cell repertoires in COVID-19. Data came from immunoSEQ multiplex PCR; TCRdb stores just in-frame clones and leaves some out. The data contain about 120,000 clones, 80% to 90% of them seen just once; the ten biggest clones take up approximately 1.5%. Sequenced: peripheral blood. The receptors were gathered from a man in his forties or fifties with acute or convalescent COVID-19.

V and J are TRBV24-1 and TRBJ2-1, with 9 bases aligning to TRBD2. V shed 4 bases, J shed 8 bases, and the junction held 8 bases outside the gene matches. The CDR3 extends over 15 amino acids. Germline loops: CDR1 KGHDR, CDR2 SFDVKD. CDR3 region: CATSDPGTSIHEQFF. DNA of the CDR3: TGTGCCACCAGTGACCCCGGGACTAGCATCCATGAGCAGTTCTTC.

The chain recombines TRBV3-1 (or the pseudogene TRBV3-2) with TRBJ2-7; 8 bases match TRBD1. There are 15 residues in the CDR3. The ends lost 8 bases at V and 4 bases at J; junction bases unmatched: 13. Germline V gene lookup returns CDR1 LGHDT and CDR2 YNNKEL (reference sequence). CDR3: CASRLGGQGIYEQYF. The CDR3 DNA is TGTGCCAGCCGCCTAGGAGGACAGGGAATTTACGAGCAGTACTTC.

The rearrangement links TRBV19 to TRBJ2-7; 8 bases align to TRBD2. The J segment lost 3 bases and the V segment lost 4 bases, leaving 5 bases of the junction unmatched. This CDR3 has 14 amino acids. Germline CDR1 reads LNHDA; CDR2 reads SQIVND (reference sequence). For the CDR3, the DNA is TGTGCCAGTAGTACGGCCGGGACTAGCTACGAGCAGTACTTC. It encodes CASSTAGTSYEQYF.

This clone was found a few times. The chain recombines TRBV4-1 with TRBJ1-1; D not resolved. This CDR3 comprises 16 residues. Looked up from germline, CDR1 is MGHRA and CDR2 is YSYEKL. The germline V and J ends were trimmed by 0 bases and 3 bases, with 14 bases remaining between them. The DNA of the CDR3 is TGCGCCAGCAGCCAAGATCAGGCGGGGATGGACACTGAAGCTTTCTTT. Its protein is CASSQDQAGMDTEAFF.

This clone was picked up one time. DNA for the CDR3: TGTGCCAGCAGAAAGGACAGGGGGCCGGGCGAGCAGTACTTC. It specifies CASRKDRGPGEQYF. This sequence joins TRBV2 and TRBJ2-7; 11 bases agree with TRBD1. J lost 6 bases, V lost 6 bases, and 7 bases had no gene match. CDR3 length equals 14 residues. Germline loops: CDR1 SNHLY, CDR2 FYNNEI.

The chain is built from TRBV5-1 and TRBJ1-2; tentative D call: TRBD1 (5 bases). V shed 4 bases and J shed 10 bases, with 11 bases lying between them. Germline V gene data show CDR1 as SGHRS and CDR2 as YFSETQ. CDR3 length: 11 residues. The CDR3 loop reads CASSQGSLYTF. CDR3 in DNA: TGCGCCAGCAGCCAGGGCAGCCTCTACACCTTC.

The V gene is TRBV14, the J gene TRBJ2-1, with TRBD1 as a possible D gene (6 bases). From germline, CDR1 is SGHDN and CDR2 FVKESK. The CDR3 runs to 17 residues. V was cut by 3 bases and J by 5 bases, with 20 bases left in between. The CDR3 sequence: CASSHLYYRDPDNEQFF. For the CDR3, the DNA is TGTGCCAGCAGCCATCTGTATTACAGGGACCCGGACAATGAGCAGTTCTTC.

This clone was observed a single time. The rearrangement uses TRBV9 and TRBJ2-5, with 12 bases aligning to TRBD2. From germline, CDR1 is SGDLS and CDR2 YYNGEE. CDR3 size: 19 residues. J was trimmed by 3 bases and V by 5 bases; bases with no gene match: 17. The CDR3 spells CASSARASGRVGIEETQYF. The CDR3 region has the DNA TGTGCCAGCAGTGCGAGGGCTAGCGGGAGGGTTGGGATAGAAGAGACCCAGTACTTC.

The rearrangement links TRBV7-6 to TRBJ1-2; 7 nucleotides agree with TRBD1. The germline V gene has CDR1 SGHVS and CDR2 FNYEAQ. V shed 1 base and J 4 bases; nucleotides not matched to a gene: 6. The CDR3 sequence is 15 residues long. The CDR3 spells CASSLVTGVGYGYTF. CDR3 sequence (DNA): TGTGCCAGCAGCTTAGTAACAGGGGTAGGCTATGGCTACACCTTC.

The rearrangement uses TRBV11-3 and TRBJ2-7; 9 bases are shared with TRBD1. The V and J ends lost 5 bases and 6 bases, in that order; junction bases with no gene match: 8. Per germline, CDR1 SGHNT and CDR2 YENEEA. This CDR3 is built from 14 residues. The DNA of the CDR3 is TGTGCCAGCAGCCTAACAGGGGGCAGCGGCGAGCAGTACTTC. Translating it yields CASSLTGGSGEQYF. Supplemented by reference TRBV11-3 and TRBJ2-7, the full variable domain reads EAGVVQSPRYKIIEKKQPVAFWCNPISGHNTLYWYLQNLGQGPELLIRYENEEAVDDSQLPKDRFSAERLKGVDSTLKIQPAELGDSAVYLCASSLTGGSGEQYFGPGTRLTVT.

CDR3 loop: CASSLAGAQETQYF. CDR3 sequence (DNA): TGTGCCAGCTCACTGGCGGGAGCCCAAGAGACCCAGTACTTC. The chain carries TRBV18 and TRBJ2-5, with 7 bases matching TRBD2. The ends lost 4 bases at V and 1 base at J; junction bases unmatched: 3. Germline V gene sequence: CDR1 KGHSH, CDR2 LQKENI. This CDR3 has 14 residues.

The chain uses TRBV24-1 and TRBJ2-3; D remains ambiguous. Trimming took off 1 base at V and 1 base at J, with 5 bases between the two ends. This CDR3 comprises 14 residues. Germline V CDR1 and CDR2: KGHDR, SFDVKD. The CDR3 loop is CATSDFSGTDTQYF. The CDR3 DNA sequence: TGTGCCACCAGTGATTTCTCCGGCACAGATACGCAGTATTTT.

V and J are TRBV7-3 and TRBJ2-1; D remains unclear. Trimming cost V 2 bases and J 3 bases, with 5 bases left between them. This CDR3 has 13 amino acids. The germline V gene has CDR1 SGHTA and CDR2 FQGTGA. In DNA form, the CDR3 reads TGTGCCAGCAGCTTAGACAACTACAATGAGCAGTTCTTC. This translates into CASSLDNYNEQFF.

Written as DNA, the CDR3 is TGTGCCAGCAGCGGACAGGGTTATGGCTACACCTTC. Protein: CASSGQGYGYTF. The chain is built from TRBV5-5 and TRBJ1-2; 8 bases line up with TRBD1. The CDR3 runs 12 residues. V shed 4 bases and J 5 bases; nucleotides not matched to a gene: 1. The germline V gene encodes CDR1 SGHKS and CDR2 YYEKEE (reference sequence).

The rearrangement joins TRBV7-9 to TRBJ2-1, with D tentatively TRBD2 (6 bases). Germline V gives CDR1 SEHNR, CDR2 FQNEAQ (reference sequence). This CDR3 has 15 amino acids. V was trimmed by 7 bases and J by 4 bases, leaving 17 bases between them. CDR3 amino acids: CASTLKGGRYNEQFF. In DNA form, the CDR3 reads TGTGCCAGCACCCTCAAGGGAGGACGTTACAATGAGCAGTTCTTC.

The CDR3 nucleotides read TGTGCCGCAGGGCGGGAGGGGACCCAAAACATTCAGTACTTC. Its protein product is CAAGREGTQNIQYF. The chain joins TRBV6-5 to TRBJ2-4, with 9 bases matching TRBD2. Trimming took 11 bases from V and 5 from J; bases not matched to a gene: 10. Germline CDR1 reads MNHEY; CDR2 reads SVGAGI. This CDR3 comprises 14 residues.

The chain combines TRBV9 with TRBJ2-1; no reliable D call. The V gene's germline CDR1 is SGDLS and CDR2 YYNGEE. Trimming removed 0 bases from V and 6 bases from J, with 10 bases in between. The CDR3 loop spans 14 amino acids. The DNA of the CDR3 is TGTGCCAGCAGCGTAGGCCCAGGTCCCAATGAGCAGTTCTTC. This codes for CASSVGPGPNEQFF.

Written as DNA, the CDR3 is TGTGCCACCAGCAGAGAGGAGGCGGGGACCCAGTACTTC. Translating it yields CATSREEAGTQYF. This sequence joins TRBV15 and TRBJ2-5; tentatively, D is TRBD2 (5 bases). Trimming cost V 0 bases and J 7 bases, with 9 bases left between them. The CDR3 extends over 13 amino acids. The germline gives CDR1 LNHNV, CDR2 YYDKDF (reference sequence).

V is TRBV7-2 and J is TRBJ2-7, with 12 positions matching TRBD2. The CDR3 has 16 residues. Trimming at V came to 4 bases and at J to 2 bases, leaving 6 bases not matched to a gene. From germline, CDR1 is SGHTA and CDR2 FQGNSA. The CDR3 DNA is TGTGCCAGCAGCTCGAGACTAGCGGGGGCGCCCTACGAGCAGTACTTC. This codes for CASSSRLAGAPYEQYF.

The V gene is TRBV5-6, the J gene TRBJ2-7, with TRBD1 matching 7 bases. Trimming at V came to 7 bases and at J to 2 bases, leaving 9 bases not matched to a gene. Germline values: CDR1 SGHDT, CDR2 YYEEEE. The CDR3 runs 14 residues. CDR3 residues: CASERQGVTYEQYF. CDR3 nucleotide sequence: TGTGCCAGCGAGCGACAGGGAGTAACCTACGAGCAGTACTTC. The full variable domain, in which reference TRBV5-6 and TRBJ2-7 provide the parts outside the CDR3, is DAGVTQSPTHLIKTRGQQVTLRCSPKSGHDTVSWYQQALGQGPQFIFQYYEEEERQRGNFPDRFSGHQFPNYSSELNVNALLLGDSALYLCASERQGVTYEQYFGPGTRLTVT.

The chain uses TRBV4-3 and TRBJ2-7; TRBD1 is a possible D gene (5 bases). This CDR3 spans 15 amino acids. V was shortened by 1 base and J by 3 bases, with 13 bases between the two germline ends. Germline loops: CDR1 LGHNA, CDR2 YSLEER. The CDR3 spells CASSQGRTSNYEQYF. The DNA of the CDR3 is TGCGCCAGCAGCCAAGGGCGGACAAGCAACTACGAGCAGTACTTC.

The V gene is TRBV5-1, the J gene TRBJ1-4; 7 bases match TRBD1. V lost 3 bases, J lost 2 bases, and 4 bases stayed unmatched. In germline, CDR1 is SGHRS, CDR2 YFSETQ. The CDR3 sequence is 15 residues long. The CDR3 loop is CASSSPGQTNEKLFF. In DNA, the CDR3 is TGCGCCAGCAGCTCACCGGGACAGACTAATGAAAAACTGTTTTTT.

CDR3 DNA sequence: TGTGCCAGCAGCCACGGACAGGGTGAAAAACTGTTTTTT. It yields the protein CASSHGQGEKLFF. The rearrangement joins TRBV5-4 to TRBJ1-4, with 8 nucleotides matching TRBD1. V dropped 4 bases and J dropped 7; count of bases not matched to a gene: 3. Germline CDR1 reads SGHNT; CDR2 reads YYREEE (reference sequence). The CDR3 spans 13 residues. The full variable domain, completed using reference TRBV5-4 and TRBJ1-4, is ETGVTQSPTHLIKTRGQQVTLRCSSQSGHNTVSWYQQALGQGPQFIFQYYREEENGRGNFPPRFSGLQFPNYSSELNVNALELDDSALYLCASSHGQGEKLFFGSGTQLSVL.

This clone was detected once. The genes are TRBV5-8 and TRBJ1-6, with 7 bases lining up with TRBD1. Germline CDR1 SGHTS, CDR2 YDEGEE. CDR3 length: 14 amino acids. Trimming removed 4 bases from V and 6 bases from J; junction bases left unmatched: 4. CDR3 sequence reads: CASSIHRGNSPLHF. The DNA for the CDR3 is TGTGCCAGCAGCATCCACAGGGGTAATTCACCCCTCCACTTT.

The V call is TRBV5-5, the J call TRBJ1-1, with D unresolved. From germline, CDR1 is SGHKS and CDR2 YYEKEE (reference sequence). V gave up 2 bases and J gave up 0 bases, with 14 bases separating them. This CDR3 has 16 amino acids. Here the CDR3 reads CASSLLVEGLNTEAFF. In nucleotides, the CDR3 is TGTGCCAGCAGCTTATTGGTAGAGGGCCTGAACACTGAAGCTTTCTTT.

This sequence joins TRBV4-2 and TRBJ2-5; TRBD1 agrees at 7 bases. CDR3 length: 16 residues. Per germline, CDR1 LGHNA and CDR2 YNFKEQ. The V and J ends lost 2 bases and 4 bases, in that order; junction bases with no gene match: 10. CDR3 sequence: CASSQYGAGGGETQYF. The CDR3 DNA follows: TGTGCCAGCAGCCAATACGGGGCAGGGGGTGGAGAGACCCAGTACTTC.